Listed here are 6 T cell receptor beta chains from one sample, sequenced in a study of T cell repertoires in cytomegalovirus infection. Each CDR3 protein is one row after TCRdb ran MiXCR on the reads. In the table there are 500,000 or so distinct CDR3 sequences, 16% of which are singletons. Input material: CD8+ T cells from PBMCs. The receptor set was obtained from a human donor in good health (CMV status not recorded). Some clones in this sample may be carry-over from other donors' samples.

This clonotype came up a few times. The rearrangement links TRBV7-9 to TRBJ1-2, with D maybe TRBD1 (5 bases). The length of the CDR3 is 15 residues. The germline V gene has CDR1 SEHNR and CDR2 FQNEAQ (reference sequence). V was pared by 5 bases and J by 8 bases, with 21 bases between. The CDR3 DNA reads TGTGCCAGCAGCCCGTCCCGACAGCTCCGGCACGGCTACACCTTC. Its protein product is CASSPSRQLRHGYTF.

This clonotype is a singleton in its sample. This chain uses TRBV6-1 with TRBJ1-6; TRBD1 agrees at 7 bases. Germline lookup yields CDR1 MNHNS and CDR2 SASEGT. J was trimmed by 9 bases and V by 5 bases; bases with no gene match: 13. This CDR3 spans 16 amino acids. In nucleotides, the CDR3 is TGTGCCAGCAGTATCCCGCCGGACAGGCAGGGTTCACCCCTCCACTTT. Amino acid sequence: CASSIPPDRQGSPLHF.

V is TRBV5-6 and J is TRBJ2-1; 7 bases are a match to TRBD1. The CDR3 is made up of 15 amino acids. CDR1 and CDR2 from the germline V gene are SGHDT and YYEEEE. The V segment lost 6 bases and the J segment 4 bases; nucleotides outside the gene matches: 10. The CDR3 DNA follows: TGTGCCAGCACCTTAGGATCGGGACAGTACAATGAGCAGTTCTTC. It codes for CASTLGSGQYNEQFF.

This clonotype was seen at least ten times. V is TRBV10-2 and J is TRBJ2-2; the D is unclear. The length of the CDR3 is 13 residues. CDR1 and CDR2 from the germline V gene are WSHSY and SAAADI. Trimming took off 10 bases at V and 4 bases at J, with 13 bases between the two ends. The CDR3 bases are TGCGCCACCGCGTTGAAGGGCACCGGGGAGCTGTTTTTT. Its protein is CATALKGTGELFF.

This rearrangement joins TRBV9 to TRBJ2-2; D call uncertain. The CDR3 loop spans 15 amino acids. Germline V CDR1 and CDR2: SGDLS, YYNGEE. V dropped 0 bases and J dropped 2 bases, with 8 bases sitting between them. CDR3 in amino acids: CASSVGLTNTGELFF. The CDR3, as DNA: TGTGCCAGCAGCGTAGGCCTGACAAACACCGGGGAGCTGTTTTTT.

The chain employs TRBV29-1 and TRBJ2-2, with 11 bases identical to TRBD1. Per germline, CDR1 SQVTM and CDR2 ANQGSEA. This CDR3 contains 14 residues. After removal of 5 bases from V and 6 bases from J, the junction contained 5 bases not matched to a gene. The CDR3 sequence is CSVLDRGLAGELFF. For the CDR3, the DNA is TGCAGCGTTCTGGACAGGGGGCTTGCCGGGGAGCTGTTTTTT.